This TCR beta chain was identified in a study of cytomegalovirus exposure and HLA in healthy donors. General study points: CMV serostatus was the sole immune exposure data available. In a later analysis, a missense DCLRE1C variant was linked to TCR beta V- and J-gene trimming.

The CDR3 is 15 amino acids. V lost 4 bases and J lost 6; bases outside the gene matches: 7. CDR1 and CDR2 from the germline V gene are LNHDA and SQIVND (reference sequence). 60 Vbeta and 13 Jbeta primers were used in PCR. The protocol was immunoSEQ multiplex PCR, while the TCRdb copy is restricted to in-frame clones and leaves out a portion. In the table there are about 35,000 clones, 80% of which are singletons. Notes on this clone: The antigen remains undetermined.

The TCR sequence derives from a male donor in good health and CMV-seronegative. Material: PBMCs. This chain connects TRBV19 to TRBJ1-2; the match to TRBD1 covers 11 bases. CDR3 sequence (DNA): TGTGCCAGTAGTACGCCGGGACAGGGGGACAATGGCTACACCTTC. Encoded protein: CASSTPGQGDNGYTF.